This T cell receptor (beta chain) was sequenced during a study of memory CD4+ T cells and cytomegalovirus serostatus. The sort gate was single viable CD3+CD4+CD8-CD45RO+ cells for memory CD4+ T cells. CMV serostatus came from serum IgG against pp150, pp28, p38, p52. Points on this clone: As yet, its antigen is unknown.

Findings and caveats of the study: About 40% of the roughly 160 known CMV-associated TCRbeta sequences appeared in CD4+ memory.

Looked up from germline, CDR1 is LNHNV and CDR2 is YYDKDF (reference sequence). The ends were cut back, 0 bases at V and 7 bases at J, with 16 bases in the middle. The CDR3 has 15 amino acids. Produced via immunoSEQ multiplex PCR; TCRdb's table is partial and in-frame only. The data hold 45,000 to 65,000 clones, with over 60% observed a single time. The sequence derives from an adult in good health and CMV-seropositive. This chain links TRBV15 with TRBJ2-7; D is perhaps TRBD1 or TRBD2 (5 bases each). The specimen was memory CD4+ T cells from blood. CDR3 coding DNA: TGTGCCACCAGCAGAGATCAAGGGCCCGAGGGGGAGCAGTACTTC. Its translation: CATSRDQGPEGEQYF. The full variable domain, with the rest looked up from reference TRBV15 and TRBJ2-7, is DAMVIQNPRYQVTQFGKPVTLSCSQTLNHNVMYWYQQKSSQAPKLLFHYYDKDFNNEADTPDNFQSRRPNTSFCFLDIRSPGLGDTAMYLCATSRDQGPEGEQYFGPGTRLTVT.